Presented here are 25 T cell receptor beta chains from one specimen sequenced in a study of blood T cell repertoires in COVID-19. TCRdb's table, derived via immunoSEQ multiplex PCR, lists solely in-frame clones and lacks some. Of 130,000 or so clones listed, approximately 84% are singletons. Source material: peripheral blood. The receptor set was obtained from an elderly woman with acute or convalescent COVID-19.

The J gene is TRBJ1-2, the V gene TRBV5-4; TRBD1 matches at 7 bases. Germline CDR1 and CDR2: SGHNT and YYREEE (reference sequence). This CDR3 region has 15 residues. Trimming removed 4 bases from V and 4 bases from J; junction bases left unmatched: 10. The CDR3 loop reads CASSQGGGGVYGYTF. The CDR3 coding sequence is TGTGCCAGCAGCCAAGGTGGAGGGGGCGTCTATGGCTACACCTTC.

The chain links TRBV19 to TRBJ2-2; D possibly corresponds to TRBD1 (5 bases). The V end was cut by 0 bases, the J end by 1 base, with 15 bases between. Germline V CDR1 and CDR2: LNHDA, SQIVND (reference sequence). The CDR3 consists of 18 residues. This chain's CDR3 is CASSIDPQAVLNTGELFF. CDR3 coding DNA: TGTGCCAGTAGTATAGATCCACAGGCAGTACTGAACACCGGGGAGCTGTTTTTT. Based on the CDR3 plus reference TRBV19 and TRBJ2-2, the full variable domain is DGGITQSPKYLFRKEGQNVTLSCEQNLNHDAMYWYRQDPGQGLRLIYYSQIVNDFQKGDIAEGYSVSREKKESFPLTVTSAQKNPTAFYLCASSIDPQAVLNTGELFFGEGSRLTVL.

The V gene is TRBV6-5, the J gene TRBJ2-7; a possible D gene is TRBD2 (6 bases). The CDR3 has 15 residues. Germline-derived CDR1 and CDR2 are MNHEY and SVGAGI. Trimming pared 6 bases from V and 2 bases from J, leaving 17 bases between. The CDR3: CASRGGLTGAYEQYF. The CDR3 DNA follows: TGTGCCAGCAGGGGTGGACTAACCGGGGCCTACGAGCAGTACTTC.

The chain couples TRBV19 to TRBJ2-7; 8 bases line up with TRBD1. The V segment lost 7 bases and the J segment 1 base; nucleotides outside the gene matches: 6. This CDR3 spans 14 amino acids. The germline CDR1 and CDR2 sequences are LNHDA and SQIVND (reference sequence). As DNA, the CDR3 is TGTGCCAGTACCCCCACAGGGGGATCCTACGAGCAGTACTTC. Protein: CASTPTGGSYEQYF.

The gene calls are TRBV7-9 and TRBJ2-3, with D tentatively TRBD2 (5 bases). V lost 5 bases and J 4 bases, leaving 16 bases between the germline ends. This CDR3 contains 15 residues. CDR1 is SEHNR and CDR2 is FQNEAQ in the germline V gene (reference sequence). For the CDR3, the DNA is TGTGCCAGCAGCCCCCGGGGTCCTCAGGCAGATACGCAGTATTTT. Its translation is CASSPRGPQADTQYF.

V usage is TRBV6-4 and J usage is TRBJ2-1; 7 nucleotides line up with TRBD2. V was pared by 7 bases and J by 9 bases, with 12 bases of the junction left unmatched. In germline, CDR1 is MRHNA, CDR2 SNTAGT. The CDR3 is 14 amino acids. The CDR3 DNA is TGTGCCAGCACGCGGGACTACGGGGCGGGTGAGCAGTTCTTC. Encoded protein: CASTRDYGAGEQFF.

The rearrangement links TRBV19 to TRBJ1-2; TRBD1 is a possible D gene (6 bases). In germline, CDR1 is LNHDA, CDR2 SQIVND (reference sequence). V shed 7 bases and J shed 3 bases, with 12 bases lying between them. The CDR3 has 13 amino acids. The CDR3 spells CASTLTGDYGYTF. CDR3 nucleotide sequence: TGTGCCAGTACCCTGACAGGTGACTATGGCTACACCTTC.

V gene TRBV19 combines with J gene TRBJ2-2; D is possibly TRBD2 (7 bases). The CDR3 runs 16 residues. V lost 8 bases, J lost 1 base, and 17 bases lay in between. Per germline, CDR1 LNHDA and CDR2 SQIVND (reference sequence). The CDR3 loop is CASQRGGRGNTGELFF. In DNA, the CDR3 is TGTGCCAGTCAGAGGGGGGGCCGCGGGAACACCGGGGAGCTGTTTTTT.

The chain has TRBV5-1 and TRBJ2-1, with 12 bases lining up with TRBD2. V gave up 5 bases and J gave up 4 bases; unmatched junction bases: 7. Germline CDR1 and CDR2: SGHRS and YFSETQ. The CDR3 extends over 16 amino acids. The CDR3 here is CASSRLAGALYNEQFF. The CDR3 nucleotides are TGCGCCAGCAGTCGACTAGCGGGGGCTTTGTACAATGAGCAGTTCTTC.

The sample holds a few counts of this clone. This chain uses TRBV24-1 with TRBJ2-1; a weak D match, TRBD1 (5 bases). The CDR3 is 16 amino acids. Between the trimmed V and J ends, which lost 1 base and 0 bases, there was a span of 9 bases. The germline CDR1 and CDR2 sequences are KGHDR and SFDVKD. The CDR3 sequence is CATSDLAGFSYNEQFF. In DNA, the CDR3 is TGTGCCACCAGTGATTTAGCAGGGTTCTCCTACAATGAGCAGTTCTTC.

The chain couples TRBV21-1 to TRBJ2-4; no check of the table's D call, TRBD2, against the DNA was made. TRBV21-1 is marked as a pseudogene. This CDR3 spans 16 amino acids. Here the CDR3 DNA reads TGTGCCAGCAGCAAAGAGGGGTGGGAGGGGAAAAACATTCAGTACTTC. Translating gives CASSKEGWEGKNIQYF.

The chain joins TRBV7-9 to TRBJ2-2; TRBD2 is a possible D gene (5 bases). Looked up from germline, CDR1 is SEHNR and CDR2 is FQNEAQ (reference sequence). The CDR3 sequence is 15 residues long. Trimming shortened V by 6 bases and J by 1 base, and 12 bases separated the two germline ends. The CDR3 DNA reads as TGTGCCAGCAGTTGGAGTAGCGTGAACACCGGGGAGCTGTTTTTT. This translates into CASSWSSVNTGELFF.

This chain connects TRBV4-1 to TRBJ2-4; TRBD1 matches 10 bases. J gave up 5 bases and V 4 bases, and 5 bases lay outside the gene matches. CDR1 is MGHRA and CDR2 is YSYEKL in the germline V gene. This CDR3 spans 15 amino acids. This CDR3 is CASSRGTGEQNIQYF. CDR3 nucleotide sequence: TGCGCCAGCAGCCGCGGGACAGGGGAACAAAACATTCAGTACTTC.

Concerning this clone: This specimen includes other DNA sequences encoding the same CDR3. The chain couples TRBV5-1 to TRBJ1-2; 8 positions agree with TRBD1. CDR1 is SGHRS and CDR2 is YFSETQ in the germline V gene. This CDR3 is built from 14 residues. V was clipped by 2 bases and J by 2 bases; unmatched bases: 2. The DNA of the CDR3 is TGCGCCAGCAGCTTACAGGGGGTAAACTATGGCTACACCTTC. It specifies CASSLQGVNYGYTF.

The V gene is TRBV7-9, the J gene TRBJ2-1; D not resolved. Germline loops: CDR1 SEHNR, CDR2 FQNEAQ (reference sequence). The CDR3 is made up of 15 amino acids. The V gene lost 5 bases and the J gene lost 4 bases, with 15 bases spanning the gap. The CDR3 DNA reads as TGTGCCAGCAGCGCTTCAAACAACCCTTACAATGAGCAGTTCTTC. Translated: CASSASNNPYNEQFF.

V and J are TRBV5-1 and TRBJ2-1, with 9 bases identical to TRBD1. Germline CDR1 and CDR2: SGHRS and YFSETQ. The J segment lost 4 bases and the V segment lost 0 bases, leaving 2 bases of the junction unmatched. This CDR3 has 15 amino acids. The CDR3 coding sequence is TGCGCCAGCAGCTTGGGGACAGGGGATTACAATGAGCAGTTCTTC. It translates to CASSLGTGDYNEQFF.

The table lists this clone with a few counts. V gene TRBV15 combines with J gene TRBJ2-3; a weak D match, TRBD1 (6 bases). V was cut by 4 bases and J by 3 bases, with 14 bases left in between. This CDR3 has 15 residues. CDR1 LNHNV and CDR2 YYDKDF come from the germline V gene (reference sequence). For the CDR3, the DNA is TGTGCCACCAGCACCCTGGCAGGGGCAACAGATACGCAGTATTTT. Translated: CATSTLAGATDTQYF.

Details on this clone: The junction does not match germline at one end; this may be a read error. The chain links TRBV7-6 to TRBJ2-1; maybe TRBD2 (5 bases). The CDR3 loop spans 16 amino acids. Germline-derived CDR1 and CDR2 are SGHVS and FNYEAQ. In DNA form, the CDR3 reads TGTGCCAGCAGCTTTCAAGCCGCTGGACTGAACAAGGAGCAGTTCTTC. Translating gives CASSFQAAGLNKEQFF.

This chain uses TRBV4-1 with TRBJ2-5; D call uncertain. CDR1 is MGHRA, CDR2 YSYEKL, per germline. Between the trimmed V and J ends, which lost 2 bases and 2 bases, there was a span of 12 bases. The CDR3 runs 15 residues. CDR3 DNA sequence: TGCGCCAGCAGCCAAACCCCGGGTTTTCAAGAGACCCAGTACTTC. It is translated as CASSQTPGFQETQYF.

The rearrangement links TRBV19 to TRBJ2-1, with 8 bases aligning to TRBD2. The CDR3 runs to 14 residues. The germline gives CDR1 LNHDA, CDR2 SQIVND (reference sequence). Trimming at V came to 10 bases and at J to 4 bases, leaving 9 bases not matched to a gene. The CDR3 nucleotides are TGTGCCACCAGGGCGGGGGGCACTTACAATGAGCAGTTCTTC. The encoded protein is CATRAGGTYNEQFF.

The chain links TRBV5-8 to TRBJ1-4, with a weak D call TRBD1 (6 bases). Germline CDR1 SGHTS, CDR2 YDEGEE. This CDR3 is built from 14 residues. V dropped 4 bases and J dropped 5 bases, with 12 bases sitting between them. The DNA for the CDR3 is TGTGCCAGCAGCAAGACAGGACAAAATGAAAAACTGTTTTTT. Translation gives CASSKTGQNEKLFF.

In DNA, the CDR3 is TGTGCCAGTAGGCCACAGGGGGCGAAGTTCCCTGAAGCTTTCTTT. This gives the protein CASRPQGAKFPEAFF. J is TRBJ1-1 and V is TRBV19; TRBD1 aligns across 9 bases. Germline V gene lookup returns CDR1 LNHDA and CDR2 SQIVND (reference sequence). The CDR3 has 15 residues. The V segment lost 6 bases and the J segment 6 bases; nucleotides outside the gene matches: 11.

The V and J genes are TRBV7-8 and TRBJ1-5, with 10 bases aligning to TRBD1. There are 14 residues in the CDR3. Germline assignment: CDR1 SGHVS and CDR2 FQNEAQ. J gave up 4 bases and V 5 bases, and 2 bases lay outside the gene matches. The CDR3 loop is CASSRGQGNQPQHF. The CDR3 coding sequence is TGTGCCAGCAGCCGGGGACAGGGGAATCAGCCCCAGCATTTT.

The V call is TRBV5-6, the J call TRBJ2-5, with 11 nucleotides matching TRBD2. Germline V gene data show CDR1 as SGHDT and CDR2 as YYEEEE. Trimming took 3 bases from V and 4 from J; bases not matched to a gene: 5. The CDR3 has 15 residues. The CDR3 reads CASSYRLAGSETQYF. The DNA of the CDR3 is TGTGCCAGCAGCTATAGACTAGCGGGATCAGAGACCCAGTACTTC.

The V call is TRBV1, the J call TRBJ2-2; TRBD2 was called by the table and not checked on the DNA. TRBV1 counts as a pseudogene. The CDR3 contains 17 residues. CDR3 coding DNA: TGCACCAGCAGCGCGGGACTAGCCGATAAATACACCGGGGAGCTGTTTTTT. It is translated as CTSSAGLADKYTGELFF.